This TCR beta chain was documented in a study of control samples from healthy donors and cancer patients (dated by TCRdb to the early 2020s). The CDR3 runs 14 residues from the cysteine to the phenylalanine. Just CDR3 DNA is preserved here, 42 bases in frame from base 1. V sheds 5 bases and J sheds 4 bases, leaving 11 bases between their ends. Via the germline V gene, CDR1 is MNHEY and CDR2 SVGAGI. With regard to this clone: The antigen it binds to is not known. Base-call qualities are not available, and no considerably larger clone is one nucleotide away.

The library was generated by the immunoSEQ multiplex PCR assay. TCRdb re-hosts the immuneACCESS table, in-frame sequences only. Its copies lack some clones; in the studies checked, an unresolved V gene accounts for under half of them, and the cause for the rest is not known. For this sample there are over 150,000 clones; 96% appear just once. The ten largest account for just over 1% of the sample. The TCR sequence derives from a woman under 40 in good health. The sequenced material came from blood. Recombination linked TRBV6-5 to TRBJ2-2; possibly the D gene is TRBD1, per 5 matching bases. The DNA sequence follows: TGTGCCAGCAGTCTGACAGACCGCACCGGGGAGCTGTTTTTT. This encodes CASSLTDRTGELFF.